This is a list of T cell receptor beta chains from one sample in a study of blood T cell repertoires in COVID-19. Sequencing used immunoSEQ multiplex PCR; TCRdb keeps in-frame clones, though not all of them. The top ten hold approximately 4% of the sample, which has 300,000 to 350,000 clones, roughly 89% seen once. Sequencing was performed on PBMCs or T cells enriched from blood (not recorded which). Receptors were obtained from a young woman with acute COVID-19. Each CDR3 is given with its conserved first and last residue. The D gene is left open where the match is weak. For some rows the clone size is stated as once, few or many, or as a class when expanded; others skip it.

j_gene: TRBJ2-7; d_gene: .; v_gene: TRBV18; abundance: .; CDR3aa: CASSPSQAYEQYF; CDR3nt: TGTGCCAGCTCACCATCGCAGGCCTACGAGCAGTACTTC
j_gene: TRBJ2-3; d_gene: .; v_gene: TRBV28; abundance: .; CDR3aa: CASSLLGGSSTDTQYF; CDR3nt: TGTGCCAGCAGCCTCCTTGGAGGCTCTAGCACAGATACGCAGTATTTT
j_gene: TRBJ2-3; d_gene: .; v_gene: TRBV6-4; abundance: .; CDR3aa: CATSQGDTQYF; CDR3nt: TGTGCCACCTCTCAGGGGGATACGCAGTATTTT
j_gene: TRBJ2-3; d_gene: .; v_gene: TRBV7-3; abundance: .; CDR3aa: CASSQGWRDTDTQYF; CDR3nt: TGTGCCAGCAGCCAAGGGTGGCGGGACACAGATACGCAGTATTTT
j_gene: TRBJ2-1; d_gene: .; v_gene: TRBV6-5; abundance: .; CDR3aa: CASSYQGSGDEQFF; CDR3nt: TGTGCCAGCAGTTACCAGGGGTCAGGGGATGAGCAGTTCTTC
j_gene: TRBJ2-4; d_gene: .; v_gene: TRBV6-5; abundance: .; CDR3aa: CASTRTLAKNIQYF; CDR3nt: TGTGCCAGCACCCGGACACTAGCCAAAAACATTCAGTACTTC
j_gene: TRBJ1-1; d_gene: TRBD1; v_gene: TRBV19; abundance: .; CDR3aa: CASSTDRDTEAFF; CDR3nt: TGTGCCAGTAGTACGGACAGGGACACTGAAGCTTTCTTT
j_gene: TRBJ1-5; d_gene: TRBD1; v_gene: TRBV6-5; abundance: .; CDR3aa: CASRTQGGDQPQHF; CDR3nt: TGTGCCAGCAGGACACAGGGGGGCGATCAGCCCCAGCATTTT
j_gene: TRBJ1-6; d_gene: .; v_gene: TRBV30; abundance: .; CDR3aa: CAWSQDSWSPLHF; CDR3nt: TGTGCCTGGAGTCAGGATTCTTGGTCACCCCTCCACTTT
j_gene: TRBJ1-1; d_gene: TRBD1; v_gene: TRBV19; abundance: .; CDR3aa: CASSTRQGLNTEAFF; CDR3nt: TGTGCCAGTAGTACCCGACAGGGCTTAAACACTGAAGCTTTCTTT
j_gene: TRBJ2-7; d_gene: TRBD2; v_gene: TRBV2; abundance: .; CDR3aa: CASTEREDHEQYF; CDR3nt: TGTGCCAGCACAGAGCGGGAGGATCACGAGCAGTACTTC
j_gene: TRBJ1-1; d_gene: .; v_gene: TRBV15; abundance: once; CDR3aa: CATSRDRRGGVRDAFF; CDR3nt: TGTGCCACCAGCAGAGATCGCCGGGGAGGGGTACGAGATGCTTTCTTT
j_gene: TRBJ1-2; d_gene: TRBD1; v_gene: TRBV28; abundance: few; CDR3aa: CASSFDRTGDYGYTF; CDR3nt: TGTGCCAGCAGTTTTGATCGGACAGGGGACTATGGCTACACCTTC
j_gene: TRBJ1-1; d_gene: .; v_gene: TRBV27; abundance: .; CDR3aa: CASSLGLQATEAFF; CDR3nt: TGTGCCAGCAGTTTAGGACTCCAGGCCACTGAAGCTTTCTTT
j_gene: TRBJ2-5; d_gene: TRBD2; v_gene: TRBV11-2; abundance: once; CDR3aa: CASRNLRPGLAEGRETQYF; CDR3nt: TGTGCCAGCAGAAACCTTCGCCCCGGACTAGCGGAAGGGAGGGAGACCCAGTACTTC
j_gene: TRBJ2-7; d_gene: .; v_gene: TRBV18; abundance: .; CDR3aa: CASSPYRDNEQYF; CDR3nt: TGTGCCAGCTCACCATACAGGGACAACGAGCAGTACTTC
j_gene: TRBJ2-4; d_gene: TRBD1; v_gene: TRBV27; abundance: .; CDR3aa: CASSPTGQGHIQYF; CDR3nt: TGTGCCAGCAGTCCCACCGGACAGGGTCACATTCAGTACTTC
j_gene: TRBJ2-1; d_gene: .; v_gene: TRBV5-1; abundance: .; CDR3aa: CASSFTESSYNEQFF; CDR3nt: TGCGCCAGCAGCTTTACAGAGAGCTCCTACAATGAGCAGTTCTTC
j_gene: TRBJ2-7; d_gene: TRBD2; v_gene: TRBV5-1; abundance: .; CDR3aa: CASSRNGLAGYEQYF; CDR3nt: TGCGCCAGCAGCCGTAATGGACTAGCGGGGTACGAGCAGTACTTC
j_gene: TRBJ1-6; d_gene: TRBD1; v_gene: TRBV11-2; abundance: .; CDR3aa: CASSNDRVGNSPLHF; CDR3nt: TGTGCCAGCAGCAACGACAGGGTGGGGAATTCACCCCTCCACTTT
j_gene: TRBJ1-1; d_gene: TRBD1; v_gene: TRBV10-3; abundance: .; CDR3aa: CAISEVGGGNEAFF; CDR3nt: TGTGCCATCAGTGAGGTAGGGGGCGGTAATGAAGCTTTCTTT
j_gene: TRBJ2-2; d_gene: .; v_gene: TRBV2; abundance: .; CDR3aa: CASRGGTVNTGELFF; CDR3nt: TGTGCCAGCAGGGGCGGGACAGTGAACACCGGGGAGCTGTTTTTT
j_gene: TRBJ2-2; d_gene: .; v_gene: TRBV18; abundance: .; CDR3aa: CASSPIGVPNTGELFF; CDR3nt: TGTGCCAGCTCACCAATCGGGGTCCCGAACACCGGGGAGCTGTTTTTT
j_gene: TRBJ1-1; d_gene: .; v_gene: TRBV28; abundance: once; CDR3aa: CASISGGSGNTEAFF; CDR3nt: TGTGCCAGCATCTCCGGAGGCTCGGGGAACACTGAAGCTTTCTTT
j_gene: TRBJ1-3; d_gene: .; v_gene: TRBV7-2; abundance: once; CDR3aa: CASSFAGTSPGNTIYF; CDR3nt: TGTGCCAGCAGCTTTGCTGGGACTTCACCTGGAAACACCATATATTTT
j_gene: TRBJ2-3; d_gene: .; v_gene: TRBV24-1; abundance: once; CDR3aa: CATSVTGLDTQYF; CDR3nt: TGTGCCACCAGTGTCACAGGGTTGGATACGCAGTATTTT
j_gene: TRBJ1-5; d_gene: .; v_gene: TRBV11-3; abundance: .; CDR3aa: CASSRGQGSNQPQHF; CDR3nt: TGTGCCAGCAGCAGAGGTCAGGGAAGCAATCAGCCCCAGCATTTT
j_gene: TRBJ1-1; d_gene: TRBD1; v_gene: TRBV10-3; abundance: .; CDR3aa: CASMDRGPALMNTEAFF; CDR3nt: TGTGCCAGCATGGACAGGGGGCCTGCTCTGATGAACACTGAAGCTTTCTTT
j_gene: TRBJ1-2; d_gene: TRBD1; v_gene: TRBV19; abundance: .; CDR3aa: CASSDRGPYGYTF; CDR3nt: TGTGCCAGTAGTGATAGGGGGCCCTATGGCTACACCTTC